This is a list of T cell receptor beta chains from one sample in a study of cytomegalovirus exposure and HLA in healthy donors. Measured with immunoSEQ multiplex PCR; TCRdb has only the in-frame clones, and not every one. The sample records around 130,000 clones, more than 80% being singletons. The sequenced sample consisted of PBMCs. Every receptor here comes from a man in his thirties or forties in good health and CMV-seronegative. CDR3s include the opening cysteine and the closing phenylalanine or tryptophan. Only part of the rows carry a size: once, few, many, or a class if the clone is expanded.

>-|TRBV6-4|TRBJ1-5
CASRTLNRDSNLRLSQPQHF
>-|TRBV9|TRBJ1-1
CASSVGHRNTEAFF
>-|TRBV7-7|TRBJ1-2
CASSPLEGANYGYTF
>few|TRBV2|TRBJ1-1
CASRPDRNLSFF
>once|TRBV5-5|TRBJ2-2
CASSLQGANTGELFF
>-|TRBV5-1|TRBJ1-1
CASSWTGVNTEAFF
>-|TRBV5-1|TRBJ1-2
CASSLGTASFVYGYTF
>-|TRBV19|TRBJ1-1
CATRTSGNTEAFF
>-|TRBV18|TRBJ2-7
CASSPGTSGRIAYEQYF
>-|TRBV14|TRBJ2-7
CASSLWRGTYEQYF
>-|TRBV5-8|TRBJ2-1
CASSGLAGLNEQFF
>-|TRBV4-2|TRBJ1-4
CASSQRQATNEKLFF
>-|TRBV10-3|TRBJ1-5
CAISHRDRGSNQPQHF
>-|TRBV29-1|TRBJ1-1
CSDTGTGGSAEAFF
>-|TRBV29-1|TRBJ1-2
CSVGDRIYGYTF
>-|TRBV29-1|TRBJ2-1
CSAPGTGVYNEQFF
>-|TRBV5-1|TRBJ1-4
CASSPPGQGANEKLFF
>few|TRBV7-9|TRBJ2-5
CASSLVFMGEGPGETQYF
>-|TRBV11-2|TRBJ2-1
CASSWTSLNEQFF
>-|TRBV6-6|TRBJ1-3
CASSVGQGADTIYF
>-|TRBV12-5|TRBJ2-5
CASGPPPGEQETQYF
>-|TRBV21-1|TRBJ2-7
CASSSKWPSAGPYEQYF
>-|TRBV6-5|TRBJ2-1
CASRGAESSYNEQFF
>-|TRBV28|TRBJ2-4
CASSMTGHLAKNIQYF
>-|TRBV19|TRBJ2-7
CASRGAGYEQYF
>-|TRBV28|TRBJ2-5
CASREAETQYF
>-|TRBV2|TRBJ2-1
CASSHGLAGGPGNEQFF
>-|TRBV5-6|TRBJ2-7
CASSLQHKRDNSYEQYF
>-|TRBV27|TRBJ2-3
CASSSPGTGSDTQYF
>-|TRBV7-9|TRBJ2-5
CASSFPAGDGQETQYF
>-|TRBV7-2|TRBJ1-5
CASSLGPQPQHF
>-|TRBV28|TRBJ2-3
CASSSPGFLAGASGVPDTQYF
>once|TRBV30|TRBJ2-6
CALDLGQGRGANVLTF
>-|TRBV25-1|TRBJ1-3
CASTPQGKTGNTIYF
>-|TRBV27|TRBJ1-5
CASSLGGAHQPQNF
>-|TRBV9|TRBJ2-2
CASSVAVREMSGELFF
>-|TRBV9|TRBJ1-2
CASSVGEGLGGYTF
>-|TRBV30|TRBJ2-1
CARAAVAGGFEQFF
>-|TRBV18|TRBJ2-2
CASHAGGGTGELFF
>-|TRBV9|TRBJ2-1
CASTIGGSPFYNEQFF
>-|TRBV9|TRBJ2-3
CASSPGTSGGGLTDTQYF
>few|TRBV27|TRBJ1-1
CASSLGQTTEAFF
>-|TRBV27|TRBJ1-2
CASSLSGIGYGYTF
>-|TRBV28|TRBJ1-5
CASSLGSGGNQPQHF
>-|TRBV7-9|TRBJ1-3
CASSPQGAGNTIYF
>few|TRBV9|TRBJ2-2
CASQPRSAGELFF
>-|TRBV7-9|TRBJ2-7
CASSLGVAGASYEQYF
>-|TRBV6-6|TRBJ1-5
CASRPQGNQPQHF
>-|TRBV5-1|TRBJ1-5
CASSLSGTGDNQPQHF
>-|TRBV29-1|-
CSGNQGYEQYF
>-|TRBV19|TRBJ2-1
CASSIAGKSSYNEQFF
>-|TRBV5-4|TRBJ2-1
CASSLPGRAYNEQFF
>-|TRBV28|TRBJ1-2
CASSPPLGGADYGYTF